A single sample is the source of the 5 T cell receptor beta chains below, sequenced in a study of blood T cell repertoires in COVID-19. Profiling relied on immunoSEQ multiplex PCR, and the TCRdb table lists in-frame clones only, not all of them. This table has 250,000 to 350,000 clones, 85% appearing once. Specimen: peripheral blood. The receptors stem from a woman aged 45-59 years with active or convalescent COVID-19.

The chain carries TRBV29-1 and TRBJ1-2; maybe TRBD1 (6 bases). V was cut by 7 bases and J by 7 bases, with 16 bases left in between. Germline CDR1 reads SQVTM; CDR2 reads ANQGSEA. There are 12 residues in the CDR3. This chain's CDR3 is CSAQQGPGGYTF. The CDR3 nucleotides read TGCAGCGCTCAGCAGGGGCCGGGTGGCTACACCTTC. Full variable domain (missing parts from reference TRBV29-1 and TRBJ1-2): SAVISQKPSRDICQRGTSLTIQCQVDSQVTMMFWYRQQPGQSLTLIATANQGSEATYESGFVIDKFPISRPNLTFSTLTVSNMSPEDSSIYLCSAQQGPGGYTFGSGTRLTVV.

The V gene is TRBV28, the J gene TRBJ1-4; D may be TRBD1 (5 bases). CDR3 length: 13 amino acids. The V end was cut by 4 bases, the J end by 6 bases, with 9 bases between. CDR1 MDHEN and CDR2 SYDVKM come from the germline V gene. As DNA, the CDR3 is TGTGCCAGCAGTTGGGGGAGGGATGAAAAACTGTTTTTT. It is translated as CASSWGRDEKLFF.

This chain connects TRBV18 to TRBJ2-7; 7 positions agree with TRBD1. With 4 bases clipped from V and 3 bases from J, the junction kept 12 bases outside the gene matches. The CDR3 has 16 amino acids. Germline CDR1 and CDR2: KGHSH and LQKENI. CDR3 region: CASSLNPGQKYYEQYF. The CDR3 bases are TGTGCCAGCTCACTAAATCCGGGACAGAAGTACTACGAGCAGTACTTC.

DNA for the CDR3: TGTGCCAGCAGCGGTGCTCTAGGGGGTGGAGATACGCAGTATTTT. This encodes CASSGALGGGDTQYF. This rearrangement joins TRBV9 to TRBJ2-3, with a tentative D call TRBD1 (6 bases). V lost 3 bases to trimming and J lost 5 bases, with 16 bases between them. The CDR3 is 15 amino acids. The germline CDR1 and CDR2 sequences are SGDLS and YYNGEE.

The CDR3 protein is CASSLQPGVYSNEKLFF. CDR3 sequence (DNA): TGCGCCAGCAGTCTCCAACCGGGGGTTTATAGTAATGAAAAACTGTTTTTT. The V gene is TRBV5-1, the J gene TRBJ1-4; TRBD1 is a possible D gene (5 bases). Germline V gene sequence: CDR1 SGHRS, CDR2 YFSETQ. CDR3 size: 17 residues. V lost 5 bases, J lost 4 bases, and 21 bases lay in between.